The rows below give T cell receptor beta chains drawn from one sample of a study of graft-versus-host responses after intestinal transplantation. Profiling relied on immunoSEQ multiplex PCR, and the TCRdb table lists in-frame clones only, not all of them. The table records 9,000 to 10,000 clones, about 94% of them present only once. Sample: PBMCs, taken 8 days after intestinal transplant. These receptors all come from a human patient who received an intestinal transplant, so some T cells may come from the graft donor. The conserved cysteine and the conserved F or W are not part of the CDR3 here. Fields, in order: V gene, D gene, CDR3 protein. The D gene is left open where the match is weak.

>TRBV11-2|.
ASSLDSHNQPQH
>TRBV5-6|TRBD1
ASSLGQGNEQY
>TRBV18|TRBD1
ASSPELPDRGIRSYT
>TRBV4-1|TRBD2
ASSIRLAGNTGELF
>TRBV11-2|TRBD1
ASSLTGGYGANVLT
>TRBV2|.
ASSVQEVNRMMGTDTQY
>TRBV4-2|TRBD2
ASSGGSGGSYEQY
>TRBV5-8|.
ASSSYSRGALETQY
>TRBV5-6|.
ASSFRDQPQH
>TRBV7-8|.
ASSLLRAGRFDQPQH
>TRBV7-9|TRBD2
ASSPPSGGLINEQF
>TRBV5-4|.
ASSPGSPRYGYT
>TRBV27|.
ASSLGRGADTQY
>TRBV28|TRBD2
ASSLQTSGLADTQY
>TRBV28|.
ASQGSTSSYEQY
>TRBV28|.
ASSLGPGFTYEQY
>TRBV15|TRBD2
ATSRDYPTSGSGYEQY
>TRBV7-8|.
ASSLDATSTDTQY
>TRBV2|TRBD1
ASSQGPATGGYGYT
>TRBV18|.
ASSLGTSSYNEQF
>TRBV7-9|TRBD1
ASSLGTGKNTEAF
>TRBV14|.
ASSRGEFGYGYT
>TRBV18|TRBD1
ASSPRDRVDYGYT
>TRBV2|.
ASRVADRLDGNQPQH
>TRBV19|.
ASSPSQH
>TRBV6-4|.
ASSEELEAYNEQF
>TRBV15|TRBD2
ATSRDLLAGEATDTQY
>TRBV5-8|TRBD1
ASSWTGSGDEQY
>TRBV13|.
ASSLTGETTDTQY
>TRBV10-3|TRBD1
AINRGYTDTQY
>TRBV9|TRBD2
ASSVAPQSGSVYEQY
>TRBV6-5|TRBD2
ASSLGRGDEQF
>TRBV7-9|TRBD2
ASSPGTTIHEQY
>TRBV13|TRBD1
ASSRQGSSYNSPLH
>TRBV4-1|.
ASSQWGEQF
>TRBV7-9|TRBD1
ASNSNRQGAYEQY
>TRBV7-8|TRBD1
ASSHADRSYNEQF
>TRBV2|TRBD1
ASGVQGADGYT
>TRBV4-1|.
ASSQDGWGLGRDTQY
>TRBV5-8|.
ASSLAPRVLTEQF
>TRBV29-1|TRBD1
SVRDRSSYEQY
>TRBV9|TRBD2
ASSVKAGLAGGGSEETQY
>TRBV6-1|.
ASLTPGLSPLH
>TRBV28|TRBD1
ASSLSGTASSYEQY
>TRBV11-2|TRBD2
ASSRWEREGPSEQF
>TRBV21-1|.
ASTGVQETQY
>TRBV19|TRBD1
ASSTGGWFSYGYT
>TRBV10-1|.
AILGEGNQPQH
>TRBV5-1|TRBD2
ASSKRLAGGPLPDTQY
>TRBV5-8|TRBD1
ASRGQQYSYEQY
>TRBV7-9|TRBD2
ASSLVAGLNNEQF
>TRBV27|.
ASSPTPGTGGTSTDTQY
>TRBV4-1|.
ASSQTGTPSSYNEQF
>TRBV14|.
ASSHAGTHEQY
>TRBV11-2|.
ASSLDQGIDGYT